This T cell receptor (beta chain) was observed in a study of blood T cells in healthy people across ages (dated by TCRdb to between 2015 and 2017). In the study overall: In model experiments, roughly one uniquely barcoded TCR beta cDNA molecule per two T cells was captured by template switching. Age-related changes in TCR beta repertoire diversity were measured in the study by deep sequencing normalized with unique cDNA molecular identifiers. Donors were grouped into four age groups: young (average approximately 15 years), middle-aged (39), aged (roughly 67) and long-lived (less than 85). Donors of different ages were randomly distributed across sequencing lanes to avoid experimental bias. Using the same blood draw, the study looked at two additional independent replicas of 1 million unique cDNA reads for two donors, one aged 18 to 30 and the other aged 80 or older. Study-level results and caveats: Estimates of total diversity based on one million sequenced T cells were regarded as lower bounds and as underestimates. Observed TCR beta diversity per million T cells fell roughly linearly with age, and a significant reduction was already apparent by age roughly 40. Since profiling was done on bulk unsorted PBMCs, naive and antigen-experienced compartments could not be conclusively compared. There was a strong correlation between observed TCR beta diversity and the percentage of naive T cells measured by flow cytometry. The long-lived group showed more naive CD4+ T cells, fewer expanded clones and increased TCR diversity than the aged group, suggesting age selection. Because the CMV infection status of the donors was unknown, age-related changes in expanded clonotypes may potentially have been confounded.

Donors were 39 systemically healthy Caucasian individuals from Russia aged roughly 6 to 95 years. Roughly 11 milliliters of peripheral blood were drawn from each donor into EDTA-treated Vacutainer tubes. PBMCs were isolated by Ficoll-Paque density-gradient centrifugation, with at least 6 million obtained per sample. Trizol reagent was used to extract total RNA from PBMCs, with at least 6 micrograms per sample. For every donor, an aliquot of PBMCs went through flow cytometry to measure the percentages of naive CD45RAhigh/CD27high T cells. Libraries were prepared through 5' RACE. This sample was sequenced with an Illumina HiSeq 2500. The second PCR ran for roughly 7 to 12 cycles and used a J-beta primer mix along with a sample-barcoded 5' primer. A unique molecular identifier was introduced onto each TCR beta cDNA molecule by a template-switch 5' adaptor carrying 12 random nucleotides. At least 3 million CDR3-containing paired-end reads were obtained from each sample. First-strand cDNA synthesis was performed from all RNA using the Mint cDNA synthesis kit, with priming by a TRBC-specific oligonucleotide. Following uracil-DNA glycosylase treatment, a first 18-cycle PCR with universal primers M1SS and BC2_uni_R was performed on all cDNA. As for how the authors treated the data: Normalization of each sample was performed by random selection of 1 million high-quality reads, each carrying a distinct molecular identifier. Instead of being binned into consensus sequences, reads with shared molecular identifiers were discarded. MiTCR, set to a Q25 quality threshold and the strictest error-elimination algorithm, was used for CDR3 identification, clonotype clustering and error correction. A nonparametric unseen species model using Euler transformation provided a lower-bound estimate of total TCR beta diversity. In-frame beta chains were kept once TCRdb had trimmed the public reads at Q25 with fastp and called clones with MiXCR. Rows are unified per CDR3 protein, each entry keeping the most common DNA and genes. What appears here as the V and J calls and clone size reflects TCRdb's work, not the paper's. In this sample the table shows about 1.5 million distinct CDR3 sequences, 42% of which occur a single time. The ten largest clones take up around 8% of the sample.

Of note for this clonotype: Its antigen is not yet known. Base qualities are not recorded, but no much larger clone differs from it by a single base.

V is cut back by 1 base and J by 4 bases, with 7 bases in the junction unmatched. The CDR3 runs 18 amino acids, cysteine and phenylalanine included. The CDR3 DNA has 54 bases and is translated from base 1. This chain joins TRBV12-3 or TRBV12-4 to TRBJ2-3, with 14 junctional bases fitting TRBD2. The sequence was obtained from a woman younger than 35 in good health. Sequenced sample: blood. The nucleotides are TGTGCCAGCAGTTTAGGACTGACTAGCGGGGGGGCGTCAGATACGCAGTATTTT. Its product reads: CASSLGLTSGGASDTQYF.